The rows below give T cell receptor beta chains drawn from one sample of a study of T cell clones after liver transplantation. The assay was immunoSEQ multiplex PCR, and TCRdb's table has in-frame clones only and misses some. The sample consists of about 76,000 clones, less than 90% of them appearing once. Here the sequenced sample was CD4+ T cells from blood, taken at the 22-month timepoint. The receptors originated from a human patient who received a liver transplant. Some T cells here may be from the graft donor. Both conserved end residues are trimmed from each CDR3.

j_gene	v_gene	CDR3aa
TRBJ1-4	TRBV28	ASSFSAATNEKLF
TRBJ2-7	TRBV19	ASSMNRGGLSYEQY
TRBJ2-7	TRBV15	ATSRVPAGSEQY
TRBJ2-3	TRBV5-6	AGEALGVSTDTQY
TRBJ2-5	TRBV6-1	ASRDQETQY
TRBJ2-7	TRBV5-5	ASSSTGLLYYEQY
TRBJ1-1	TRBV28	ASSLRDRFLEAF
TRBJ2-1	TRBV29-1	SAGTSVVYNEQF
TRBJ2-2	TRBV5-4	ASSLARAIDTGELF
TRBJ2-1	TRBV5-1	ASSLVGPPNNEQF
TRBJ2-1	TRBV5-1	ASSLVPRGAYNEQF
TRBJ2-5	TRBV7-9	ASSFQGMAQY
TRBJ2-1	TRBV28	ASSPARGLVVDEQF
TRBJ2-2	TRBV27	ASSRGQGFSGELF
TRBJ1-1	TRBV19	ATTFDRNTEAF
TRBJ2-7	TRBV30	AWSDGSEKQY
TRBJ1-1	TRBV9	ASSVDENTEAF
TRBJ2-3	TRBV2	ASSGRPVTDTQY
TRBJ2-1	TRBV5-5	ASSLGYEQF
TRBJ1-6	TRBV5-1	ASRPGSALYNSPLH
TRBJ2-6	TRBV9	ASSVAIETGGGSGANVLT
TRBJ2-3	TRBV27	ASSLRKPTHRHTQY
TRBJ1-1	TRBV27	ASSSHSNTEAF
TRBJ1-2	TRBV7-2	ASSSDRINYGYT
TRBJ2-7	TRBV10-3	AIREARSRFSYEQY
TRBJ1-2	TRBV28	ASSWDRGSGGYT
TRBJ2-5	TRBV27	ASSYGASQETQY
TRBJ2-2	TRBV28	ASRTQGGMTGELF
TRBJ1-4	TRBV28	ASRAGTGDEKLF
TRBJ2-5	TRBV28	ASSPNRRGETQY
TRBJ2-7	TRBV28	ASSIGTTTGTYEQY
TRBJ2-2	TRBV28	ASGRNTGELF
TRBJ2-5	TRBV5-6	ASSLLSQPPETQY
TRBJ2-3	TRBV29-1	SANPGATDTQY
TRBJ2-7	TRBV6-5	ASSYRDGYEQY
TRBJ2-1	TRBV27	ASSSEGGDEQF
TRBJ2-3	TRBV5-1	ASSEGASGGSDTQY
TRBJ1-2	TRBV6-5	ASSLAEIYGYT
TRBJ2-2	TRBV30	AWGRWDTGELF
TRBJ1-1	TRBV9	ASSVDSNRENTEAF
TRBJ2-5	TRBV28	AVLPTPSLAPGETQY
TRBJ2-7	TRBV18	ASSPGKHEQY
TRBJ2-7	TRBV5-4	ASSLGLAGGSTYEQY
TRBJ2-7	TRBV28	ASSLSRDGAYEQY
TRBJ2-5	TRBV11-2	ASSLTGTSGGQETQY